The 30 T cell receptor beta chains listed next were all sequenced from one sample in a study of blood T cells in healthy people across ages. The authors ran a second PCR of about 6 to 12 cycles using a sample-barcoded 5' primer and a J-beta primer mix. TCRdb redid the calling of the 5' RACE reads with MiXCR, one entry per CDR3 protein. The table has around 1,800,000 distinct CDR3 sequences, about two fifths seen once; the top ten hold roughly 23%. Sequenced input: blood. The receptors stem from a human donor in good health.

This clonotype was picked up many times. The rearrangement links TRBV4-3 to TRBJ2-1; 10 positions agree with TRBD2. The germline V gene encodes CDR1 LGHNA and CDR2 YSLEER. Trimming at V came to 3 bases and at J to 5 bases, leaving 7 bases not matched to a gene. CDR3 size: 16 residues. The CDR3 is CASSHVSGGLHNEQFF. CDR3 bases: TGCGCCAGCAGCCATGTTAGCGGGGGGCTACACAATGAGCAGTTCTTC.

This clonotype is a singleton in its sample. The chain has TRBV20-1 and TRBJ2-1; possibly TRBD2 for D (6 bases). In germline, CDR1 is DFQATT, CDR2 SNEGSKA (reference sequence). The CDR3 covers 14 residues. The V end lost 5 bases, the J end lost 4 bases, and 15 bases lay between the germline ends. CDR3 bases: TGCAGTGCTGCCGTGGAGGGTATATACAATGAGCAGTTCTTC. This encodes CSAAVEGIYNEQFF.

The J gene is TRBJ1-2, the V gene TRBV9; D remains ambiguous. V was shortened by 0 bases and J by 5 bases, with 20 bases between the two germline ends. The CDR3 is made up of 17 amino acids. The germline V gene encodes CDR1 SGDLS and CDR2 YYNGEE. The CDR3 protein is CASSVGQDPVKGYGYTF. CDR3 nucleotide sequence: TGTGCCAGCAGCGTAGGACAAGACCCGGTAAAAGGATATGGCTACACCTTC.

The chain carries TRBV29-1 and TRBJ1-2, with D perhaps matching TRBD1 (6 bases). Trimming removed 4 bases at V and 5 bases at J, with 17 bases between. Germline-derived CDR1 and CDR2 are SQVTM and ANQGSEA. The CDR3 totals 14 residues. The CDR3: CSVARDTDLYGYTF. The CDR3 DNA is TGCAGCGTTGCCCGGGACACTGATCTTTATGGCTACACCTTC.

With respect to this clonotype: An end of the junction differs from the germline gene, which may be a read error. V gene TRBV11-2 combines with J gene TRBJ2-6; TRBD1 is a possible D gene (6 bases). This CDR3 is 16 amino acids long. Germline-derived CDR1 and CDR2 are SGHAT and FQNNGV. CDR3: CASSPWTASGASVLTF. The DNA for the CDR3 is TGTGCCAGCAGCCCATGGACAGCCTCTGGGGCCAGCGTCCTGACTTTC.

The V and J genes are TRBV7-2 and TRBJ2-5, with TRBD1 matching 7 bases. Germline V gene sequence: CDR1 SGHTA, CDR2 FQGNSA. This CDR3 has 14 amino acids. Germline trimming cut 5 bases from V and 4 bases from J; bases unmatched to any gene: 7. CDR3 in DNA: TGTGCCAGCAGCAGAAGGGGGCTCGGAGAGACCCAGTACTTC. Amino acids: CASSRRGLGETQYF. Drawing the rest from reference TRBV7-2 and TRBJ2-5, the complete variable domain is GAGVSQSPSNKVTEKGKDVELRCDPISGHTALYWYRQSLGQGLEFLIYFQGNSAPDKSGLPSDRFSAERTGGSVSTLTIQRTQQEDSAVYLCASSRRGLGETQYFGPGTRLLVL.

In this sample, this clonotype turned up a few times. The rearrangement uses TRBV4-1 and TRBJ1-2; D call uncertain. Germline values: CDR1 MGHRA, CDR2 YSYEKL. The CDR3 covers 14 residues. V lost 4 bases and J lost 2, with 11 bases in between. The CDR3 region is CASSPSNSNYGYTF. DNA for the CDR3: TGCGCCAGCAGCCCCTCAAACAGCAACTATGGCTACACCTTC.

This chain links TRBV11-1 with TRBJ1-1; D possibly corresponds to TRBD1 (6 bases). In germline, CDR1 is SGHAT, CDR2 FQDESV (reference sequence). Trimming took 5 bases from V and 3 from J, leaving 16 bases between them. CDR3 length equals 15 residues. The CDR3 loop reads CASSLQGGRHTEAFF. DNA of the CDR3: TGTGCCAGCAGCCTCCAAGGGGGAAGGCACACTGAAGCTTTCTTT.

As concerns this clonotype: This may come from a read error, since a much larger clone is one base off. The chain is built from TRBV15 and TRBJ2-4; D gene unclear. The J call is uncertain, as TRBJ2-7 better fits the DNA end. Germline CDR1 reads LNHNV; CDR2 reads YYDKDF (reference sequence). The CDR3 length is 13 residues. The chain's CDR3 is CAISRDPGYEQYF. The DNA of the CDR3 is TGTGCCATCAGCAGAGATCCAGGCTACGAGCAGTACTTC.

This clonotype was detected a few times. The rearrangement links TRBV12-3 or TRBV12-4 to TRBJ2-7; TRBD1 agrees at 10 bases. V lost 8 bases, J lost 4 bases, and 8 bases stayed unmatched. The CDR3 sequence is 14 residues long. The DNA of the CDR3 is TGTGCCAGCCGACTAGGACAGGGGGAATACGAGCAGTACTTC. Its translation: CASRLGQGEYEQYF.

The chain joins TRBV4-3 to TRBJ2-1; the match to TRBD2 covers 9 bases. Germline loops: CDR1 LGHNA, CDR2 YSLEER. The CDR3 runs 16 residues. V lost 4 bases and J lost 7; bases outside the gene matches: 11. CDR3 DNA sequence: TGCGCCAGCAGCCCCGTCCCAGCGGGGGGAGGGAATGAGCAGTTCTTC. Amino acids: CASSPVPAGGGNEQFF.

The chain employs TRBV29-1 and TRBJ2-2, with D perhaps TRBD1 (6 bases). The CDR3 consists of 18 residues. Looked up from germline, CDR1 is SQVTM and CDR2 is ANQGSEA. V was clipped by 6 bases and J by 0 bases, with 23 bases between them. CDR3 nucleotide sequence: TGCAGCGTGCGTGGCAGGACAGAGGGGCGTCCGAACACCGGGGAGCTGTTTTTT. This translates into CSVRGRTEGRPNTGELFF.

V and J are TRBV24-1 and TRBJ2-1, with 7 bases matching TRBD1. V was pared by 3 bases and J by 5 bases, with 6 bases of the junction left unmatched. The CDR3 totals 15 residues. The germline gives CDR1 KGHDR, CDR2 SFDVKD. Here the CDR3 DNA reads TGTGCCACCAGTGATCCTACAGGGGTCCACAATGAGCAGTTCTTC. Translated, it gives CATSDPTGVHNEQFF.

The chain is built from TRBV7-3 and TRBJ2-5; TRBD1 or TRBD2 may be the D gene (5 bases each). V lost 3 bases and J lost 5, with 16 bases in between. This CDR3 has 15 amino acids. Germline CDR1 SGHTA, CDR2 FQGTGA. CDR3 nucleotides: TGTGCCAGCAGCTTCACTTCCGGGACCGGGGAGACCCAGTACTTC. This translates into CASSFTSGTGETQYF. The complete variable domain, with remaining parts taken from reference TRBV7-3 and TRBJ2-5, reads GAGVSQTPSNKVTEKGKYVELRCDPISGHTALYWYRQSLGQGPEFLIYFQGTGAADDSGLPNDRFFAVRPEGSVSTLKIQRTERGDSAVYLCASSFTSGTGETQYFGPGTRLLVL.

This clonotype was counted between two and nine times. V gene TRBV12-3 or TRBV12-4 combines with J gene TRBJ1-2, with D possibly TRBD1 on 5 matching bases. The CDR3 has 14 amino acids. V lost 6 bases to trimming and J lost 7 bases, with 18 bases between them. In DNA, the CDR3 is TGTGCCAGCAGCTTCAGGGTGAGGGGCGCTGGCTACACCTTC. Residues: CASSFRVRGAGYTF.

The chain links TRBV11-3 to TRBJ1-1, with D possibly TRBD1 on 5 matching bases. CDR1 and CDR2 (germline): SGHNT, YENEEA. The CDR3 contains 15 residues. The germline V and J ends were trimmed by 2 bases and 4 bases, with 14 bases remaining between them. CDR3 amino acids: CASSLLGQDGTEAFF. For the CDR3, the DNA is TGTGCCAGCAGCTTATTGGGGCAGGACGGCACTGAAGCTTTCTTT.

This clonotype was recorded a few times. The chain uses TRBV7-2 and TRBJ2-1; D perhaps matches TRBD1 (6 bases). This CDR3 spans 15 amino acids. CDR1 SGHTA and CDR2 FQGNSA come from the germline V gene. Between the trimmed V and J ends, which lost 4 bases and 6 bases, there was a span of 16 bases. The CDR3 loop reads CASSSPVIRGNEQFF. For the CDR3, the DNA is TGTGCCAGCAGCTCCCCGGTCATCAGGGGCAATGAGCAGTTCTTC.

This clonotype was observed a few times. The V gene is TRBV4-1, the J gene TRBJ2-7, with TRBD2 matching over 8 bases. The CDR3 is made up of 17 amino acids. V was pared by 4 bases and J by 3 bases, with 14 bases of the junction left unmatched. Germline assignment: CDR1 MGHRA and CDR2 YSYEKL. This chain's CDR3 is CASSPGLAQQKVYEQYF. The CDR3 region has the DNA TGCGCCAGCAGCCCTGGACTAGCTCAACAAAAGGTCTACGAGCAGTACTTC.

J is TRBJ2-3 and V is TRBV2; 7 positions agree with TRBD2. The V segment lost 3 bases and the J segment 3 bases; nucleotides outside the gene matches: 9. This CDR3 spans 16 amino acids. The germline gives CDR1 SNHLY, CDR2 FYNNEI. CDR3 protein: CASSEIAGMITDTQYF. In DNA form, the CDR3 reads TGTGCCAGCAGTGAGATAGCGGGCATGATAACAGATACGCAGTATTTT.

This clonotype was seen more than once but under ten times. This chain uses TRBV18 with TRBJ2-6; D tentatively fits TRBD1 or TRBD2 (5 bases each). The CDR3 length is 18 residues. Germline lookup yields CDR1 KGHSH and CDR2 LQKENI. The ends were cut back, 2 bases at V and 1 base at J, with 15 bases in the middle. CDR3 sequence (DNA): TGTGCCAGCTCACCAGCCCCGGGACGGTCTTCTGGGGCCAACGTCCTGACTTTC. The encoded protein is CASSPAPGRSSGANVLTF.

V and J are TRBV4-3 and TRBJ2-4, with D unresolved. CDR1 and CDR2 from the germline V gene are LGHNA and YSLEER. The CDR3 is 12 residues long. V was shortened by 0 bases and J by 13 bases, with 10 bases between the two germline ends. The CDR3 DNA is TGCGCCAGCAGCCAAGAAATAGGGAAACAGTACTTC. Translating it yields CASSQEIGKQYF.

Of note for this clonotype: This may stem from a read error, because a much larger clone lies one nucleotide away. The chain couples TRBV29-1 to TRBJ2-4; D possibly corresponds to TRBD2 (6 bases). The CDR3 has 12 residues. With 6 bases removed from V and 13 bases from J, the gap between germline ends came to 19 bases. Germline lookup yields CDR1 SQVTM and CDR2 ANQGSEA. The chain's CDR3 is CSVGRGGNEQYF. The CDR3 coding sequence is TGCAGCGTCGGACGGGGAGGCAATGAGCAGTACTTC.

The CDR3 reads CAWMGFVFSGANVLTF. CDR3 nucleotide sequence: TGTGCCTGGATGGGGTTCGTCTTCTCTGGGGCCAACGTCCTGACTTTC. The chain uses TRBV30 and TRBJ2-6; D remains ambiguous. V was trimmed by 4 bases and J by 0 bases, leaving 13 bases between them. The CDR3 sequence is 16 residues long. Per germline, CDR1 GTSNPN and CDR2 SVGIG (reference sequence).

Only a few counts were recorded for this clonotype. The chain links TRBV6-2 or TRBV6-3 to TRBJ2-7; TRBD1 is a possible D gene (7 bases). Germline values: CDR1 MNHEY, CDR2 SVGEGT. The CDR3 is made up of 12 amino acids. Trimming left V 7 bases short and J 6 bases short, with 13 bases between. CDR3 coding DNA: TGTGCCAGCACCCACAGGGGACTCGAGCAGTACTTC. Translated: CASTHRGLEQYF.

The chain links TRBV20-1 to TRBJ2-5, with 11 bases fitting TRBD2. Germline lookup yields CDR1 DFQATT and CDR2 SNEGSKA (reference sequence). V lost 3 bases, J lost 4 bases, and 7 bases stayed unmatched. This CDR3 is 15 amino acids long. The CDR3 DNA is TGCAGTGCTAGTAAGACTAGCGGGGTGGTAGAGACCCAGTACTTC. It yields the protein CSASKTSGVVETQYF.

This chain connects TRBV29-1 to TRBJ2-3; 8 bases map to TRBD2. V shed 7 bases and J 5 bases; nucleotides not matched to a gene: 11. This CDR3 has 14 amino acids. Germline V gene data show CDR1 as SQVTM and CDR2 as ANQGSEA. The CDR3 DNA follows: TGCAGCGGACTACTGGGGAGCGGGGGAGATACGCAGTATTTT. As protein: CSGLLGSGGDTQYF.

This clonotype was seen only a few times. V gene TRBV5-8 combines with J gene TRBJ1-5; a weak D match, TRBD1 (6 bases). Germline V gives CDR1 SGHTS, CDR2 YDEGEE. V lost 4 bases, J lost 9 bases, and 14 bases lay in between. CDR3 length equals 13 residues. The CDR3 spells CASSPDSLRPQHF. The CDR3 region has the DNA TGTGCCAGCAGCCCGGACAGTTTGCGGCCCCAGCATTTT.

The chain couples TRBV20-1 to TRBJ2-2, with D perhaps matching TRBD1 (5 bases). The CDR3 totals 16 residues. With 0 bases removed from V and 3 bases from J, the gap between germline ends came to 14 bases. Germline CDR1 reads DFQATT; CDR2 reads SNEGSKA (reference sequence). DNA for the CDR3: TGCAGTGCTAGAGACCGGCTGACAGAGGACACCGGGGAGCTGTTTTTT. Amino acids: CSARDRLTEDTGELFF.

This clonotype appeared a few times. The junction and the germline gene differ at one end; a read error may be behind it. This chain's CDR3 is CAGSLVDALVNEQFF. In DNA form, the CDR3 reads TGCGCCGGCAGCTTGGTTGACGCCTTGGTCAATGAGCAGTTCTTC. J is TRBJ2-1 and V is TRBV5-1; D is unclear. The CDR3 spans 15 residues. Germline V lookup: CDR1 SGHRS, CDR2 YFSETQ.

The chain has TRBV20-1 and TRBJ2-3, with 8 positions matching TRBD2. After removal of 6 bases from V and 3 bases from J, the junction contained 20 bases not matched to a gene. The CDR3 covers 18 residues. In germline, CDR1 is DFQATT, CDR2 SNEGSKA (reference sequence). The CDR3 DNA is TGCAGTGCCGGCGCCCTGGGCGGGGGGTATTTAGTTACAGATACGCAGTATTTT. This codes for CSAGALGGGYLVTDTQYF.